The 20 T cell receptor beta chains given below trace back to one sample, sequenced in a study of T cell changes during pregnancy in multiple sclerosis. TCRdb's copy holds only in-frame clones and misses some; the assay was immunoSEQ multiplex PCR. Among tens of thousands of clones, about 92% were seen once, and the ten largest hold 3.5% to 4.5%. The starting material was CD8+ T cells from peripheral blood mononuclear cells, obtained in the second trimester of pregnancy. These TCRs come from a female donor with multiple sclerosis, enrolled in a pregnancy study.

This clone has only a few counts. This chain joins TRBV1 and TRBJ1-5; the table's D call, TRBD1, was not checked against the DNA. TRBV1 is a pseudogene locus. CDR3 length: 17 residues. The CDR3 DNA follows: TGCACCAGCAGCCGACGGACAGGGGATTATAGCAATCAGCCCCAGCATTTT. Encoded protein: CTSSRRTGDYSNQPQHF.

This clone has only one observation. The CDR3 sequence: CSVVGTGGTGELFF. CDR3 in DNA: TGCAGCGTTGTTGGGACAGGGGGTACCGGGGAGCTGTTTTTT. The rearrangement links TRBV29-1 to TRBJ2-2; 11 bases map to TRBD1. CDR1 and CDR2 (germline): SQVTM, ANQGSEA. The V segment lost 4 bases and the J segment 5 bases; nucleotides outside the gene matches: 3. CDR3 length: 14 residues.

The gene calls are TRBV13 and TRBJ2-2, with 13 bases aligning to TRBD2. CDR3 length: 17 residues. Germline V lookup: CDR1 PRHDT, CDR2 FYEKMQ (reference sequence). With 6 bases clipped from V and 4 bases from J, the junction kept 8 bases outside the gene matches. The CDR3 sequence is CASSSIGLAGATGELFF. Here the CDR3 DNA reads TGTGCCAGCAGTTCTATAGGACTAGCGGGGGCCACCGGGGAGCTGTTTTTT.

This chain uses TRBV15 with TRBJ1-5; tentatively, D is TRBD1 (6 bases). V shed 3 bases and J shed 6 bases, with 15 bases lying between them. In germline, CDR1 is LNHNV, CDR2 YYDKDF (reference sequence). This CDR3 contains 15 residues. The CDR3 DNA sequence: TGTGCCACCAGCAGCTCACAGGGTTTAACTCAGCCCCAGCATTTT. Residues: CATSSSQGLTQPQHF.

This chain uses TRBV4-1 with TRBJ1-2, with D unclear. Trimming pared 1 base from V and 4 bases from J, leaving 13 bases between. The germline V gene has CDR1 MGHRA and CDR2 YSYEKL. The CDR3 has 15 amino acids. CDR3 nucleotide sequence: TGCGCCAGCAGCCAAGTCTCCGACGGGAGCTATGGCTACACCTTC. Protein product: CASSQVSDGSYGYTF.

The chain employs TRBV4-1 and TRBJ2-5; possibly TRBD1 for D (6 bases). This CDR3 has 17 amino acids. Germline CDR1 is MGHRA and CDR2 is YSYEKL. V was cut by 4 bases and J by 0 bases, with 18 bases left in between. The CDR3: CASSPIDLRTDQETQYF. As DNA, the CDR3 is TGCGCCAGCAGCCCTATTGACCTCCGGACAGACCAAGAGACCCAGTACTTC.

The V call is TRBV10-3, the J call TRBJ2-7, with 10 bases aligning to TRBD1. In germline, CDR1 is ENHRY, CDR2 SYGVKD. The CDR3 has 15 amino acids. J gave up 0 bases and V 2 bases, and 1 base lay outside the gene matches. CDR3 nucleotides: TGTGCCATCAGTGAGGACAGGGGGCTCTCCTACGAGCAGTACTTC. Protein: CAISEDRGLSYEQYF.

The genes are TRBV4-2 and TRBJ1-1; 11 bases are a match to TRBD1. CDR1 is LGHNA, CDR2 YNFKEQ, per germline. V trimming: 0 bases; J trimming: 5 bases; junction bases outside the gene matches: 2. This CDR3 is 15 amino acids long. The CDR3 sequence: CASSQEGTGGTEAFF. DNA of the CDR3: TGTGCCAGCAGCCAAGAAGGGACAGGGGGAACTGAAGCTTTCTTT.

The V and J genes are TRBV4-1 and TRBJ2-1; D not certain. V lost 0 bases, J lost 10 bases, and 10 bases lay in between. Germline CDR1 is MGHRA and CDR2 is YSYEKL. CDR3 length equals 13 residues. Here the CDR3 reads CASSQEGEFEQFF. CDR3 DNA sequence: TGCGCCAGCAGCCAAGAAGGAGAATTCGAGCAGTTCTTC.

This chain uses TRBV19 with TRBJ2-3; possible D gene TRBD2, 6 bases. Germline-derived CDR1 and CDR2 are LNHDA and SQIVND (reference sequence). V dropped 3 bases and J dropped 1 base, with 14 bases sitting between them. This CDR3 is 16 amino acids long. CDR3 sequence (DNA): TGTGCCAGTAGTATGGGAACTAGCAGTCGCACAGATACGCAGTATTTT. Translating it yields CASSMGTSSRTDTQYF.

This chain's CDR3 is CAWSVPSTGRVYEQYF. CDR3 DNA: TGTGCCTGGAGTGTACCCTCGACAGGAAGGGTCTACGAGCAGTACTTC. V usage is TRBV30 and J usage is TRBJ2-7, with a weak D call TRBD1 (6 bases). The CDR3 sequence is 16 residues long. Trimming shortened V by 0 bases and J by 3 bases, and 18 bases separated the two germline ends. Germline CDR1 GTSNPN, CDR2 SVGIG (reference sequence).

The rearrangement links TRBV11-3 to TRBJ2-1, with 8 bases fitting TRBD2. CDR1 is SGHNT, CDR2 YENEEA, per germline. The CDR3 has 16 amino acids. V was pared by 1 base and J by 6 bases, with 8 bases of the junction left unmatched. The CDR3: CASSLGGSGLGNEQFF. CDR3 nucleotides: TGTGCCAGCAGCTTAGGTGGTTCGGGACTAGGCAATGAGCAGTTCTTC.

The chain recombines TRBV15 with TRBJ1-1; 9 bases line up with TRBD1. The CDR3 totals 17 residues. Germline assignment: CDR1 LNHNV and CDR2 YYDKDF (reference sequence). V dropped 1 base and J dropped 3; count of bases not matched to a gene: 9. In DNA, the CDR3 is TGTGCCACCAGCAGAGGTTTACAGGGGGCGGGGGACACTGAAGCTTTCTTT. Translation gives CATSRGLQGAGDTEAFF.

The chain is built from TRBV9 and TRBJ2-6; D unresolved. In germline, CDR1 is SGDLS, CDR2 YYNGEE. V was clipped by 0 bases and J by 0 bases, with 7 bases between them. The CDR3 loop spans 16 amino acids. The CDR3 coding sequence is TGTGCCAGCAGCGTAGGAGGCCACTCTGGGGCCAACGTCCTGACTTTC. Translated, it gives CASSVGGHSGANVLTF.

CDR3 sequence (DNA): TGTGCCAGCAGTGGACTAGCCTCGGAGACCCAGTACTTC. Translating gives CASSGLASETQYF. The chain couples TRBV6-1 to TRBJ2-5, with 7 bases that match TRBD2. The CDR3 has 13 amino acids. Unmatched junction bases numbered 4, after V lost 4 bases and J lost 5 bases. Germline V CDR1 and CDR2: MNHNS, SASEGT.

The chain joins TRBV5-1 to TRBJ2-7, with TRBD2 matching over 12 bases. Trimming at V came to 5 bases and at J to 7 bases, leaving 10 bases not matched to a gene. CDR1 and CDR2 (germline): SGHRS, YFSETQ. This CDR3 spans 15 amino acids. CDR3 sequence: CASSPTSGSRGEQYF. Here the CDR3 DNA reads TGCGCCAGCAGTCCGACTAGCGGGAGCCGTGGGGAGCAGTACTTC.

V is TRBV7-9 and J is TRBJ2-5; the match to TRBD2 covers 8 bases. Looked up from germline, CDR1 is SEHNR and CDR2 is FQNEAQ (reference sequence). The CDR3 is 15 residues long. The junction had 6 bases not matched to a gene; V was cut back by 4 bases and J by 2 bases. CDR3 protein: CASSSPLADQETQYF. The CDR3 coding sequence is TGTGCCAGCAGCTCCCCACTAGCGGATCAAGAGACCCAGTACTTC.

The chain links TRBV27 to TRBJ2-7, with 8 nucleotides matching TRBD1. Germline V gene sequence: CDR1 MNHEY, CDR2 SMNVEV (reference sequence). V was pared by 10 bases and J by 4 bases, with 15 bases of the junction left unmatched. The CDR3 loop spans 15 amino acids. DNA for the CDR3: TGTGCCATCTCGCCATTGGCAGGGGGCGGTTACGAGCAGTACTTC. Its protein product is CAISPLAGGGYEQYF.

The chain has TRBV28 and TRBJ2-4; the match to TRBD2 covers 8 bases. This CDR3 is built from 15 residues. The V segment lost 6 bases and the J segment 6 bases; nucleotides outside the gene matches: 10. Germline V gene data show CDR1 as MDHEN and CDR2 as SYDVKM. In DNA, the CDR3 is TGTGCCAGCAGCTTCCTTGGGACTAGTGGAAACATTCAGTACTTC. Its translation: CASSFLGTSGNIQYF.

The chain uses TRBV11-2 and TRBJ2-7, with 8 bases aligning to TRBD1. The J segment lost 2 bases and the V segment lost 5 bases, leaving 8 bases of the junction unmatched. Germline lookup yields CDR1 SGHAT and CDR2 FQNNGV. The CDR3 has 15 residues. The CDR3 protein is CASSPPGQGTYEQYF. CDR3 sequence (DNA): TGTGCCAGCAGCCCGCCCGGACAGGGCACCTACGAGCAGTACTTC.